These 25 T cell receptor beta chains originate from one sample sequenced in a study of shared clonotypes between healthy human individuals. Clones were read by immunoSEQ multiplex PCR, and TCRdb kept only the in-frame ones, dropping some. Of a few million clones listed, more than 80% are singletons. The specimen was naive CD4+ T cells from PBMCs. Specified subset: CD45RA+ positively selected. These receptors all stem from a man aged 18 to 29 in good health. Some clones in this sample may be carry-over from other donors' samples.

The chain carries TRBV5-1 and TRBJ2-3, with TRBD2 matching 11 bases. Germline assignment: CDR1 SGHRS and CDR2 YFSETQ. With V trimmed by 3 bases and J by 0 bases, 6 bases remained unmatched. The CDR3 length is 17 residues. This CDR3 is CASSYPGLADSTDTQYF. CDR3 coding DNA: TGCGCCAGCAGCTACCCGGGACTAGCGGATAGCACAGATACGCAGTATTTT.

The rearrangement joins TRBV2 to TRBJ1-1; no clear D gene. The CDR3 is 17 residues long. Trimming left V 2 bases short and J 4 bases short, with 20 bases between. Per germline, CDR1 SNHLY and CDR2 FYNNEI. This CDR3 is CASSELASPVRSTEAFF. CDR3 DNA: TGTGCCAGCAGTGAACTGGCGAGCCCGGTTAGGTCCACTGAAGCTTTCTTT.

With respect to this clone: Different DNA sequences within this sample yield the same CDR3. The chain has TRBV6-6 and TRBJ1-2; no clear D. The CDR3 runs 13 residues. V dropped 0 bases and J dropped 3 bases, with 5 bases sitting between them. The germline V gene encodes CDR1 MNHNY and CDR2 SVGAGI (reference sequence). This CDR3 is CASSYSADYGYTF. The CDR3 DNA follows: TGTGCCAGCAGTTACTCGGCCGACTATGGCTACACCTTC.

The chain recombines TRBV4-1 with TRBJ2-7; D may be TRBD2 (6 bases). Deletions cut 4 bases from V and 6 bases from J, with 19 bases between. This CDR3 comprises 15 residues. Germline V CDR1 and CDR2: MGHRA, YSYEKL. CDR3: CASSRAAGSFFEQYF. The CDR3 DNA follows: TGCGCCAGCAGCCGCGCGGCGGGGAGCTTTTTCGAGCAGTACTTC.

The rearrangement links TRBV6-5 to TRBJ2-7; the D is unclear. The germline V and J ends were trimmed by 2 bases and 5 bases, with 10 bases remaining between them. There are 13 residues in the CDR3. Germline lookup yields CDR1 MNHEY and CDR2 SVGAGI. The CDR3 sequence: CASSYQVRDEQYF. DNA for the CDR3: TGTGCCAGCAGTTACCAGGTTCGGGACGAGCAGTACTTC.

This clone has just one count. This chain uses TRBV7-9 with TRBJ2-5; tentative D call: TRBD2 (5 bases). The V end was cut by 2 bases, the J end by 0 bases, with 13 bases between. Germline CDR1 is SEHNR and CDR2 is FQNEAQ (reference sequence). This CDR3 is 16 amino acids long. The CDR3 loop reads CASSLRPKRDQETQYF. CDR3 DNA sequence: TGTGCCAGCAGCTTAAGGCCGAAGAGGGACCAAGAGACCCAGTACTTC.

The rearrangement uses TRBV19 and TRBJ2-2; possible D gene TRBD1, 6 bases. In germline, CDR1 is LNHDA, CDR2 SQIVND (reference sequence). The CDR3 loop spans 15 amino acids. Trimming left V 6 bases short and J 4 bases short, with 15 bases between. The DNA of the CDR3 is TGTGCCAGTAGACTACAGGGCTTTGGCACCGGGGAGCTGTTTTTT. Translated, it gives CASRLQGFGTGELFF.

This clone was found once. The gene calls are TRBV5-4 and TRBJ2-7; 7 nucleotides align to TRBD1. Germline V gene data show CDR1 as SGHNT and CDR2 as YYREEE (reference sequence). J gave up 0 bases and V 1 base, and 4 bases lay outside the gene matches. CDR3 size: 15 residues. The CDR3 reads CASSLTGTVSYEQYF. In DNA form, the CDR3 reads TGTGCCAGCAGCTTGACCGGGACAGTCTCCTACGAGCAGTACTTC.

This clone showed up just once. The rearrangement joins TRBV5-1 to TRBJ2-5, with 10 nucleotides matching TRBD2. The CDR3 spans 14 residues. V was clipped by 4 bases and J by 7 bases; unmatched bases: 7. The germline V gene encodes CDR1 SGHRS and CDR2 YFSETQ. The CDR3 here is CASSMLAGDGTQYF. The CDR3 DNA reads TGCGCCAGCAGCATGCTAGCGGGAGATGGGACCCAGTACTTC.

The chain joins TRBV30 to TRBJ1-2; 9 bases map to TRBD1. Germline V CDR1 and CDR2: GTSNPN, SVGIG (reference sequence). The V segment lost 3 bases and the J segment 1 base; nucleotides outside the gene matches: 3. The CDR3 has 14 residues. CDR3 bases: TGTGCCTGGAGGGGGACAGGGCGTAACTATGGCTACACCTTC. Protein product: CAWRGTGRNYGYTF.

The gene calls are TRBV7-9 and TRBJ2-1, with D maybe TRBD2 (5 bases). V lost 6 bases to trimming and J lost 5 bases, with 14 bases between them. Per the germline V gene, CDR1 is SEHNR and CDR2 is FQNEAQ (reference sequence). CDR3 length: 14 residues. Here the CDR3 reads CASSRGRLDNEQFF. The CDR3, as DNA: TGTGCCAGCAGTCGCGGGCGGTTAGACAATGAGCAGTTCTTC.

Points on this clone: The same CDR3 is also encoded by other DNA sequences in this sample. The CDR3 is CASSPRTGSYEQYF. The CDR3, as DNA: TGTGCCAGCAGCCCCAGGACAGGTTCCTACGAGCAGTACTTC. V and J are TRBV7-9 and TRBJ2-7; 7 bases are shared with TRBD1. The trim removed 5 bases at V and 1 base at J, leaving 5 bases unmatched. Germline V gene lookup returns CDR1 SEHNR and CDR2 FQNEAQ (reference sequence). This CDR3 contains 14 residues.

This clone has a single count. The sample has other DNA sequences that encode this CDR3 too. The chain links TRBV18 to TRBJ2-5; 7 bases map to TRBD2. Germline lookup yields CDR1 KGHSH and CDR2 LQKENI. CDR3 length equals 14 residues. The V and J ends lost 3 bases and 2 bases, in that order; junction bases with no gene match: 3. The CDR3 loop is CASSPGLGQETQYF. The CDR3 DNA reads TGTGCCAGCTCACCCGGACTAGGTCAAGAGACCCAGTACTTC.

Only a few counts were recorded for this clone. The chain is built from TRBV11-3 and TRBJ2-5; 7 bases match TRBD1. CDR1 and CDR2 (germline): SGHNT, YENEEA. This CDR3 has 16 residues. The J segment lost 2 bases and the V segment lost 0 bases, leaving 6 bases of the junction unmatched. The CDR3: CASSLDRLGQQETQYF. CDR3 nucleotide sequence: TGTGCCAGCAGCTTAGATCGATTGGGACAGCAAGAGACCCAGTACTTC.

DNA for the CDR3: TGTGCCACCAGCAGAGACATCCGATCCATGAACACTGAAGCTTTCTTT. Its protein product is CATSRDIRSMNTEAFF. This rearrangement joins TRBV15 to TRBJ1-1; the D is unclear. With 0 bases removed from V and 0 bases from J, the gap between germline ends came to 11 bases. The CDR3 extends over 16 amino acids. CDR1 LNHNV and CDR2 YYDKDF come from the germline V gene (reference sequence).

The CDR3 DNA is TGTGCCTGGAATAGGAGGGGTCAGCCCCAGCATTTT. Translated, it gives CAWNRRGQPQHF. The chain couples TRBV30 to TRBJ1-5; D perhaps matches TRBD1 (5 bases). The germline V gene encodes CDR1 GTSNPN and CDR2 SVGIG (reference sequence). V lost 4 bases and J lost 6, with 10 bases in between. CDR3 size: 12 residues.

This chain joins TRBV4-1 and TRBJ2-1; 13 bases fit TRBD2. The CDR3 spans 15 residues. The germline CDR1 and CDR2 sequences are MGHRA and YSYEKL. Trimming removed 4 bases from V and 9 bases from J; junction bases left unmatched: 6. DNA of the CDR3: TGCGCCAGCAGCCGACCGGGACTAGCGGGATTTGAGCAGTTCTTC. Translating it yields CASSRPGLAGFEQFF.

The chain links TRBV18 to TRBJ2-3; 9 positions match TRBD1. Germline trimming cut 2 bases from V and 5 bases from J; bases unmatched to any gene: 11. There are 17 residues in the CDR3. The germline CDR1 and CDR2 sequences are KGHSH and LQKENI. The CDR3 DNA follows: TGTGCCAGCTCACCAGAACGTCCCGGGACAGGGTTAGATACGCAGTATTTT. Its translation is CASSPERPGTGLDTQYF.

V is TRBV7-3 and J is TRBJ2-6; the D gene is possibly TRBD1 (5 bases). CDR3 size: 16 residues. Germline values: CDR1 SGHTA, CDR2 FQGTGA. Trimming removed 1 base at V and 1 base at J, with 8 bases between. CDR3 protein: CASSLSRASGANVLTF. The CDR3 DNA is TGTGCCAGCAGCTTAAGCAGGGCTTCTGGGGCCAACGTCCTGACTTTC.

V gene TRBV7-7 combines with J gene TRBJ2-1, with D perhaps assigned TRBD1 or TRBD2 (5 bases each). The germline V gene has CDR1 SSHAT and CDR2 FNYEAQ (reference sequence). With 5 bases removed from V and 0 bases from J, the gap between germline ends came to 11 bases. The CDR3 has 15 amino acids. Written as DNA, the CDR3 is TGTGCCAGCAGCCCGGGACGGAGCTCCTACAATGAGCAGTTCTTC. Protein: CASSPGRSSYNEQFF.

This chain connects TRBV28 to TRBJ1-3; D is uncertain. The CDR3 runs to 17 residues. The germline V gene has CDR1 MDHEN and CDR2 SYDVKM. The ends were cut back, 7 bases at V and 0 bases at J, with 19 bases in the middle. CDR3 loop: CASTPSSSVFSGNTIYF. CDR3 nucleotide sequence: TGTGCCAGCACCCCCTCCAGCAGTGTCTTCTCTGGAAACACCATATATTTT.

V and J are TRBV2 and TRBJ2-1, with 11 bases fitting TRBD1. Trimming at V came to 6 bases and at J to 4 bases, leaving 14 bases not matched to a gene. The CDR3 has 18 residues. In germline, CDR1 is SNHLY, CDR2 FYNNEI. CDR3 DNA: TGTGCCAGCAGCTTACCCTTAGGACAGGGGGCCCAGTACAATGAGCAGTTCTTC. Translation gives CASSLPLGQGAQYNEQFF.

As for this clone: The junction and the germline gene differ at one end; a read error may be behind it. This chain connects TRBV2 to TRBJ2-5, with D perhaps given as TRBD1 or TRBD2 (5 bases each). CDR3 length: 11 residues. Germline-derived CDR1 and CDR2 are SNHLY and FYNNEI. The CDR3 DNA reads TGTGCCAGCAGCATGGGGACCATAGGAAACTTC. This sequence encodes CASSMGTIGNF.

As concerns this clone: Other nucleotide sequences in the sample specify the same CDR3. The chain has TRBV5-4 and TRBJ2-3; D ambiguous. The CDR3 totals 13 residues. Germline V gene data show CDR1 as SGHNT and CDR2 as YYREEE (reference sequence). V lost 1 base, J lost 1 base, and 4 bases lay in between. Here the CDR3 reads CASSLQGTDTQYF. CDR3 bases: TGTGCCAGCAGCTTGCAGGGCACAGATACGCAGTATTTT.

On this clone itself: One end of the junction varies from germline; a read error may be responsible. The V gene is TRBV7-3, the J gene TRBJ2-5, with D unclear. CDR3 length equals 10 residues. CDR1 is SGHTA, CDR2 FQGTGA, per germline. The CDR3 protein is CASSLNGRNF. DNA for the CDR3: TGTGCCAGCAGCTTGAACGGACGGAACTTC.